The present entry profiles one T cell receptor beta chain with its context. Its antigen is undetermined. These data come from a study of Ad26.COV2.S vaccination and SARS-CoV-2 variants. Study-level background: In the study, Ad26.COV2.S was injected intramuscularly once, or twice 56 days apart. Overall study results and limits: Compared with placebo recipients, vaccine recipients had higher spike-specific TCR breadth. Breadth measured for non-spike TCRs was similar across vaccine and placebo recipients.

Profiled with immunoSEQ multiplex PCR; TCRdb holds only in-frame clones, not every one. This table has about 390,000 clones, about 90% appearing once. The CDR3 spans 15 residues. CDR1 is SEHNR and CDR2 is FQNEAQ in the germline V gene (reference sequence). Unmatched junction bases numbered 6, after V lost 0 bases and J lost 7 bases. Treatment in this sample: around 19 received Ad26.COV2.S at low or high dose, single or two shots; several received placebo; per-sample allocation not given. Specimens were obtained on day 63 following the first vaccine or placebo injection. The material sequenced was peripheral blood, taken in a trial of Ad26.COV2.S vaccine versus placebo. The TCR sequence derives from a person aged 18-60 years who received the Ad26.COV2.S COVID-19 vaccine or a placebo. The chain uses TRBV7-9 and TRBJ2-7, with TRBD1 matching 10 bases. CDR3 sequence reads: CASSLAQGTGEEQYF. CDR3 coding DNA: TGTGCCAGCAGCTTAGCGCAGGGGACAGGGGAGGAGCAGTACTTC.